One TCR beta chain is described in this entry. What antigen it recognizes has not been identified. The sample holds no much larger clone one base away, and base qualities are not on file. CDR1 and CDR2 are drawn from the germline V gene: SGHVS, FQNEAQ. Including the terminal cysteine and phenylalanine, the CDR3 comprises 15 residues. Only the CDR3 part of the read is kept: 45 bases, read in frame from the first base. The junction shows trimming of 5 bases on V and 5 bases on J, and the gene matches do not reach 11 bases of it. The immunoSEQ assay at survey resolution was applied to genomic DNA for sequencing of TCRbeta rearrangements. The authors processed their data as follows. In the TCR sequencing data, the lowest productive clonotype frequency that could be detected was 2.59 x 10-5. Only productive TCRbeta rearrangements, meaning sequences that were complete and in-frame, were kept for the analyses. Clonality for each sample was calculated as Simpson clonality in the immunoSEQ Analyzer version 3.0. Clones were categorized by frequency as very rare, small, medium, large (1-20%) or hyperexpanded (>20%). Generation probabilities were estimated with OLGA 1.2.3, V-gene circos plots were generated with VDJtools, specificities were searched for in VDJdb, and CDR3 motifs were identified with GLIPH. TCRdb mirrors the immuneACCESS table, restricted to in-frame sequences. Some clones are absent from its copies; in checked studies, under half trace to an unresolved V gene, and the reason for the others is unknown. The V and J calls and clone size come from that table; D and trimming were worked out from the DNA. Within this sample are about 40,000 clones, with approximately 88% of them counted one time only. The top ten clones comprise about 0.34% of the sample.

This record belongs to a study of STAT5B mutations in CD4+ large granular lymphocyte leukemia (dated by TCRdb to 2021 to 2024). For context, the study as a whole: Among healthy controls, the CDR3 'QG' motif was associated with a particular HLA allele. The study compared the TCRbeta repertoires of patients with CD4+ T-cell large granular lymphocyte leukemia against the TCRbeta repertoires of healthy blood donors. Flow cytometry on FACSCanto II or FACSVerse showed that the purified fractions were more than 95% pure among lymphocytes. The paper's findings and limits, for the study overall: Enrichment of TRBV06-family usage was observed among the top patient clones (8/27) relative to healthy controls (2/35). Data were not HLA-matched; higher clonality in CD4+ versus CD8+ T-LGLL could reflect the relatively small sample size. The main leukemic clonotypes were found to be private to each patient, although 25% of the main leukemic clonotypes were detected at low frequency in the non-leukemic repertoires of other patients. CD4-sorted patient repertoires appeared more clonal than healthy CD4+ repertoires, and this difference persisted after removing the putative leukemic clones.

Healthy controls were fewer than 40 blood donors whose buffy coats came from the Finnish Red Cross blood service. All TCR-sequenced material derived from peripheral blood: patient blood samples and healthy donor buffy coats. Ficoll-Hypaque gradient centrifugation was used to isolate peripheral blood mononuclear cells. For the healthy controls, CD4+ cells were obtained from buffy coats by magnetic purification. Genomic DNA was extracted using the Gentra Puregene Cell and Tissue kit, and a Qubit 2.0 fluorometer was used to quantify it. The sequenced sample was CD4+ T cells from blood buffy coats. The sequence was collected from a human donor in good health. The sequence joins TRBV7-8 to TRBJ1-1; TRBD1 fits 7 bases in the junction. DNA sequence: TGTGCCAGCAGCAGACAGACAGGGCGCGGAACTGAAGCTTTCTTT. The resulting protein is CASSRQTGRGTEAFF.